This T cell receptor (beta chain) was retrieved from a study of blood T cell repertoires in COVID-19. In the study overall: Collection of acute and convalescent COVID-19 samples took place in the United States, Italy and Spain.

Participant age was about 18 to 95 years, and participants resided in around 24 US areas. Per germline, CDR1 MDHEN and CDR2 SYDVKM. There are 15 residues in the CDR3. The ends were cut back, 6 bases at V and 3 bases at J, with 17 bases in the middle. In the original workflow: From reference gene primer amplification, estimates of nucleated cell counts were derived. The table came from immunoSEQ multiplex PCR; TCRdb's copy has only in-frame clones and leaves some out. V, J and clone size were drawn from that table, and D and trimming were deduced from the DNA. The data show about 270,000 clones, about 90% seen once.

The sample comprised PBMCs or T cells enriched from blood (not recorded which). The chain carries TRBV28 and TRBJ1-2, with D perhaps TRBD1 (5 bases). The origin of this receptor is a woman aged 25 to 39 with acute COVID-19. CDR3 region: CASSPPLQAYYGYTF. In DNA, the CDR3 is TGTGCCAGCAGCCCCCCCCTACAGGCTTACTATGGCTACACCTTC.